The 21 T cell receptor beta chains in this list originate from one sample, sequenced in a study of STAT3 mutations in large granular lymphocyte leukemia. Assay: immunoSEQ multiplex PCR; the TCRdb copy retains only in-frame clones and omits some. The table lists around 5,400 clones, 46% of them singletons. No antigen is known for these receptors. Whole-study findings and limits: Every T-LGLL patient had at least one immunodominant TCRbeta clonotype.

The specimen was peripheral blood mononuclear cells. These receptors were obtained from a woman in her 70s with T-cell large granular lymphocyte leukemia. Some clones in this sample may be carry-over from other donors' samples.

CDR3 nucleotide sequence: TGTGCCAGCAGCGCGGACAGGGCTTATGAAGCTTTCTTT. It yields the protein CASSADRAYEAFF. The chain couples TRBV5-4 to TRBJ1-1; 8 nucleotides match TRBD1. CDR3 length: 13 residues. Per germline, CDR1 SGHNT and CDR2 YYREEE (reference sequence). V shed 4 bases, J shed 7 bases, and the junction held 6 bases outside the gene matches.

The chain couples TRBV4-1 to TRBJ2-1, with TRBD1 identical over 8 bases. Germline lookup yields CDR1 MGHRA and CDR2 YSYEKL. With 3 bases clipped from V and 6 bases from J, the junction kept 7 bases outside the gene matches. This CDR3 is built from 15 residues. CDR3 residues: CASSHVDREPNEQFF. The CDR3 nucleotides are TGCGCCAGCAGCCACGTGGACAGGGAACCCAATGAGCAGTTCTTC.

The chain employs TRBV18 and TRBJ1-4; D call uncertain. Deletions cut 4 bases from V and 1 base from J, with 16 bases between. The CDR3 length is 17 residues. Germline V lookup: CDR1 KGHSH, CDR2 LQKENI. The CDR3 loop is CASSLTNVEITNEKLFF. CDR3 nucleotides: TGTGCCAGCTCACTAACAAACGTGGAGATAACTAATGAAAAACTGTTTTTT.

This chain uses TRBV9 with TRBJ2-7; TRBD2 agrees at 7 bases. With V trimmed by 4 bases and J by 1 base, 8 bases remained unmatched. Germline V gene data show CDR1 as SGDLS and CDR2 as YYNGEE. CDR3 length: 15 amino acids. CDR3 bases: TGTGCCAGCAGCTTCTCGGCGGGAGTATCCTACGAGCAGTACTTC. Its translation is CASSFSAGVSYEQYF.

In nucleotides, the CDR3 is TGTGCCTGGAGTGGTCGCGGGAGGGCCACAAATGAGCAGTTCTTC. Translating gives CAWSGRGRATNEQFF. The V call is TRBV30, the J call TRBJ2-1; 9 nucleotides agree with TRBD2. Losses at the gene ends were 1 base for V and 7 bases for J; bases not matched to a gene: 8. Germline loops: CDR1 GTSNPN, CDR2 SVGIG (reference sequence). The CDR3 loop spans 15 amino acids. Drawing the rest from reference TRBV30 and TRBJ2-1, the complete variable domain is SQTIHQWPATLVQPVGSPLSLECTVEGTSNPNLYWYRQAAGRGLQLLFYSVGIGQISSEVPQNLSASRPQDRQFILSSKKLLLSDSGFYLCAWSGRGRATNEQFFGPGTRLTVL.

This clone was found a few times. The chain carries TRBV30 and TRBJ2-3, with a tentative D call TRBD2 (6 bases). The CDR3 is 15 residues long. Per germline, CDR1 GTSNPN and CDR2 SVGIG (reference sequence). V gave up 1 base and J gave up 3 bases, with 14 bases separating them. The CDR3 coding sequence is TGTGCCTGGAGTGCAGGGAGGAAAGGGACAGATACGCAGTATTTT. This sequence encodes CAWSAGRKGTDTQYF.

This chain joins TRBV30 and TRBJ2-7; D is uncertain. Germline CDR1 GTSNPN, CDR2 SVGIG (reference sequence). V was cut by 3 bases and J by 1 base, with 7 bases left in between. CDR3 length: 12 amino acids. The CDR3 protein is CAWRAQSYEQYF. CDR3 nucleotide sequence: TGTGCCTGGAGGGCCCAGTCCTACGAGCAGTACTTC. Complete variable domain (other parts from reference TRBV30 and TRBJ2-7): SQTIHQWPATLVQPVGSPLSLECTVEGTSNPNLYWYRQAAGRGLQLLFYSVGIGQISSEVPQNLSASRPQDRQFILSSKKLLLSDSGFYLCAWRAQSYEQYFGPGTRLTVT.

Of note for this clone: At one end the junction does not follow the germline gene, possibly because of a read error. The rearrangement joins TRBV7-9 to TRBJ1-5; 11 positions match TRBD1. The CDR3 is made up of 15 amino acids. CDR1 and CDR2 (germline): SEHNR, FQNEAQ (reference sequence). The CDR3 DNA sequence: TGTGCCAGCAGCCCCGGACAGGGGGCGAATCCGCCCCAGCATTTT. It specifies CASSPGQGANPPQHF.

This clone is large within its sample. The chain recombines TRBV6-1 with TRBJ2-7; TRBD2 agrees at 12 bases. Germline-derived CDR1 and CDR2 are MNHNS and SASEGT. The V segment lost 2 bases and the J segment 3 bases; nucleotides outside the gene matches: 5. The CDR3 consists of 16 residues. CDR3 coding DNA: TGTGCCAGCAGTGAATGGGGACTAGCGGGTATCTACGAGCAGTACTTC. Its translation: CASSEWGLAGIYEQYF.

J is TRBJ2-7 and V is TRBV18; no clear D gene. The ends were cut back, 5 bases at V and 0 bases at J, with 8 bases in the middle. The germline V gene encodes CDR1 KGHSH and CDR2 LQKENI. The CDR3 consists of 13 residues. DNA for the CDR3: TGTGCCAGCTCAGCCCGGGCCTCCTACGAGCAGTACTTC. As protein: CASSARASYEQYF.

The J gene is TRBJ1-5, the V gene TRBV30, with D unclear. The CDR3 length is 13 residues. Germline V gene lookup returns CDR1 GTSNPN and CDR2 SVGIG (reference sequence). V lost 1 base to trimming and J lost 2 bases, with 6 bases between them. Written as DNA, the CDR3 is TGTGCCTGGAGTGGACAACGCAATCAGCCCCAGCATTTT. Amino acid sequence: CAWSGQRNQPQHF.

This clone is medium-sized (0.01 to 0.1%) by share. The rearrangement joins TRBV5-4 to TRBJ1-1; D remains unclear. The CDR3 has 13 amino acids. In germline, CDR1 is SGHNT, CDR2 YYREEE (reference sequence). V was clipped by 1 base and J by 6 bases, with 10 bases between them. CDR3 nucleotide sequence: TGTGCCAGCAGCTTGTGGGGATACCCTGAAGCTTTCTTT. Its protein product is CASSLWGYPEAFF.

The CDR3 reads CAIGGQNNQPQHF. DNA of the CDR3: TGTGCCATCGGGGGACAGAATAATCAGCCCCAGCATTTT. V usage is TRBV10-3 and J usage is TRBJ1-5, with 7 bases fitting TRBD1. The germline CDR1 and CDR2 sequences are ENHRY and SYGVKD. This CDR3 comprises 13 residues. V shed 8 bases, J shed 4 bases, and the junction held 5 bases outside the gene matches.

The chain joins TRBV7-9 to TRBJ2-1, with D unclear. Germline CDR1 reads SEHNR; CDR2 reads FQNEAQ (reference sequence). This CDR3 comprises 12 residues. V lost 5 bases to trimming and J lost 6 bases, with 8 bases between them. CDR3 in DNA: TGTGCCAGCAGCCTTACTGTCAATGAGCAGTTCTTC. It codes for CASSLTVNEQFF.

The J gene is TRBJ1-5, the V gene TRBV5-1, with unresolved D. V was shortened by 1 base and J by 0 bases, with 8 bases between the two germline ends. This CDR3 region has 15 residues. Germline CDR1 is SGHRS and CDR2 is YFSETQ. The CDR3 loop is CASSLWTGSNQPQHF. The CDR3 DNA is TGCGCCAGCAGCTTGTGGACGGGTAGCAATCAGCCCCAGCATTTT.

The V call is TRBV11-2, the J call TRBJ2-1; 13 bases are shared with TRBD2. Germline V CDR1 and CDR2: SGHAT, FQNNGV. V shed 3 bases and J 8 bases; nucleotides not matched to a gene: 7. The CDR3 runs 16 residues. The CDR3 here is CASSLGTSGVFDEQFF. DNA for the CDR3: TGTGCCAGCAGCTTGGGGACTAGCGGGGTATTCGATGAGCAGTTCTTC.

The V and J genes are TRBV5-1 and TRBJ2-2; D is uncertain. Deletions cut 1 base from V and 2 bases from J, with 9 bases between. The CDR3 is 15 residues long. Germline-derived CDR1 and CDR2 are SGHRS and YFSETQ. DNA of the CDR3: TGCGCCAGCAGCTTGACCGAAGCAAACACCGGGGAGCTGTTTTTT. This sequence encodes CASSLTEANTGELFF.

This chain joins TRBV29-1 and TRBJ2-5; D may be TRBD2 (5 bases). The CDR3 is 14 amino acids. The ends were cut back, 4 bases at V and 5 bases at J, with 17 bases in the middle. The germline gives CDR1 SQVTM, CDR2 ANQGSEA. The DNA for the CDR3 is TGCAGCGTTGGGGGTAGCGCGACTGTGGAGACCCAGTACTTC. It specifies CSVGGSATVETQYF. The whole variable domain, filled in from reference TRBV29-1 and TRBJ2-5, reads SAVISQKPSRDICQRGTSLTIQCQVDSQVTMMFWYRQQPGQSLTLIATANQGSEATYESGFVIDKFPISRPNLTFSTLTVSNMSPEDSSIYLCSVGGSATVETQYFGPGTRLLVL.

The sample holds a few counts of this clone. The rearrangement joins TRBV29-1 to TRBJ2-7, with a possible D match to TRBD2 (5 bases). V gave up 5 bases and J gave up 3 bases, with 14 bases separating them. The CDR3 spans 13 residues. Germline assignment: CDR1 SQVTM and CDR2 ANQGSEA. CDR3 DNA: TGCAGCGTTAAAATCTCCAGCGGCTACGAGCAGTACTTC. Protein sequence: CSVKISSGYEQYF.

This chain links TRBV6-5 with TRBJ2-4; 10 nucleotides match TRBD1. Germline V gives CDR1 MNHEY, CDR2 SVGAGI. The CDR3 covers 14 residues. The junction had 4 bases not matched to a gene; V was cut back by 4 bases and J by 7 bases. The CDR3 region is CASSSSDRGNIQYF. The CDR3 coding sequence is TGTGCCAGCAGTTCGTCGGACAGGGGGAACATTCAGTACTTC.

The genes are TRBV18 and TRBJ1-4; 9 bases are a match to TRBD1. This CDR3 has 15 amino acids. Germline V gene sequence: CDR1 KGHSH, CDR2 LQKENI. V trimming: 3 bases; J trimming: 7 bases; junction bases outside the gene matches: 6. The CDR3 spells CASSPSGQGTEKLFF. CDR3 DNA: TGTGCCAGCTCACCCTCGGGACAGGGCACTGAAAAACTGTTTTTT.